These 12 T cell receptor beta chains originate from one sample sequenced in a study of CD8+ T cells in alopecia areata. The authors extracted RNA and reverse transcribed it into cDNA as the sequencing template. The method was immunoSEQ multiplex PCR; TCRdb's version includes in-frame clones alone and lacks a portion of them. The sample comprises 30,000 to 40,000 clones, nearly 55% of which are singletons, and more than 1.5% rests with the top ten. CD25+CD127- cells were obtained by sorting CD4+ cells, for four or five patients. The sequencing sample was made of CD4+ Tregs sorted from blood. These receptors were taken from a human donor with alopecia areata.

The chain combines TRBV28 with TRBJ1-2, with D perhaps TRBD1 (6 bases). Looked up from germline, CDR1 is MDHEN and CDR2 is SYDVKM. V lost 6 bases and J 2 bases, leaving 16 bases between the germline ends. The CDR3 totals 15 residues. The CDR3 DNA follows: TGTGCCAGCAGCCCTCCCTCGGGACACAACTATGGCTACACCTTC. Amino acid sequence: CASSPPSGHNYGYTF.

This clone was found a few times. This chain uses TRBV27 with TRBJ1-5, with D unresolved. Per the germline V gene, CDR1 is MNHEY and CDR2 is SMNVEV (reference sequence). The CDR3 length is 15 residues. V lost 4 bases, J lost 5 bases, and 15 bases lay in between. In DNA, the CDR3 is TGTGCCAGCAGTTCGAACAGAGGTGGCCATCAGCCCCAGCATTTT. It encodes CASSSNRGGHQPQHF.

This chain links TRBV5-1 with TRBJ2-5, with 10 bases lining up with TRBD1. J gave up 7 bases and V 0 bases, and 9 bases lay outside the gene matches. Germline V lookup: CDR1 SGHRS, CDR2 YFSETQ. The CDR3 has 16 amino acids. The CDR3 DNA reads TGCGCCAGCAGCTTGGGAGGGACAGGGGACTACGCGACCCAGTACTTC. Translation gives CASSLGGTGDYATQYF.

The V gene is TRBV5-1, the J gene TRBJ2-3; a weak D match, TRBD1 (5 bases). The CDR3 length is 15 residues. The ends were cut back, 1 base at V and 2 bases at J, with 11 bases in the middle. CDR1 and CDR2 (germline): SGHRS, YFSETQ. The CDR3 DNA sequence: TGCGCCAGCAGCTTGAGGCAGGGAAACACAGATACGCAGTATTTT. Its translation is CASSLRQGNTDTQYF.

The gene calls are TRBV7-9 and TRBJ2-7; D remains ambiguous. V was pared by 2 bases and J by 8 bases, with 10 bases between. The CDR3 runs to 12 residues. Germline assignment: CDR1 SEHNR and CDR2 FQNEAQ (reference sequence). CDR3 bases: TGTGCCAGCAGCTTACCAGTCTCGAAGCAGTACTTC. Its translation: CASSLPVSKQYF.

As to this clone: Mismatch with germline at one junction end may stem from a read error. The V and J genes are TRBV3-1 (or the pseudogene TRBV3-2) and TRBJ2-7; D assignment may be TRBD1 or TRBD2 (5 bases each). The CDR3 loop spans 8 amino acids. CDR1 and CDR2 (germline): LGHDT, YNNKEL (reference sequence). The CDR3 protein is CASSRDHF. For the CDR3, the DNA is TGTGCCAGCAGCCGGGACCACTTC.

The V gene is TRBV2, the J gene TRBJ1-2, with unresolved D. Per the germline V gene, CDR1 is SNHLY and CDR2 is FYNNEI. The CDR3 contains 13 residues. Deletions cut 2 bases from V and 7 bases from J, with 11 bases between. This CDR3 reads CASSEYQRSGYTF. The DNA for the CDR3 is TGTGCCAGCAGTGAATACCAAAGGTCTGGCTACACCTTC.

The chain is built from TRBV19 and TRBJ1-2; D is possibly TRBD1 (5 bases). The CDR3 totals 13 residues. Germline CDR1 is LNHDA and CDR2 is SQIVND (reference sequence). V lost 9 bases to trimming and J lost 5 bases, with 16 bases between them. CDR3 protein: CASRVSQQYGYTF. As DNA, the CDR3 is TGTGCCAGCAGGGTTTCGCAGCAGTATGGCTACACCTTC.

This chain links TRBV29-1 with TRBJ2-1; 10 bases agree with TRBD1. The CDR3 totals 19 residues. Losses at the gene ends were 6 bases for V and 0 bases for J; bases not matched to a gene: 17. Germline V gives CDR1 SQVTM, CDR2 ANQGSEA. CDR3 protein: CSVLKDRGSIVSSYNEQFF. The CDR3 bases are TGCAGCGTCCTTAAGGACAGGGGGTCGATCGTTAGCTCCTACAATGAGCAGTTCTTC.

J is TRBJ2-7 and V is TRBV9, with D perhaps matching TRBD1 (5 bases). The germline gives CDR1 SGDLS, CDR2 YYNGEE. Deletions cut 0 bases from V and 5 bases from J, with 15 bases between. The CDR3 consists of 15 residues. The CDR3 DNA sequence: TGTGCCAGCAGCGTAGGGTTGAGACAGTCGCACGAGCAGTACTTC. Its protein product is CASSVGLRQSHEQYF.

There are a few counts of this clone. This chain connects TRBV14 to TRBJ2-7, with 8 bases lining up with TRBD2. J gave up 5 bases and V 4 bases, and 7 bases lay outside the gene matches. Germline V gene sequence: CDR1 SGHDN, CDR2 FVKESK. The CDR3 consists of 14 residues. The CDR3 region is CASSRLARVDEQYF. The CDR3 DNA sequence: TGTGCCAGCAGCCGACTAGCGAGGGTTGACGAGCAGTACTTC.

This sequence joins TRBV19 and TRBJ2-5, with D possibly being TRBD1 or TRBD2 (6 bases each). CDR3 length: 13 amino acids. The germline gives CDR1 LNHDA, CDR2 SQIVND (reference sequence). V shed 7 bases and J shed 5 bases, with 14 bases lying between them. The CDR3 bases are TGTGCCAGTAAAGCAACAGGGAGGGAGACCCAGTACTTC. It specifies CASKATGRETQYF.